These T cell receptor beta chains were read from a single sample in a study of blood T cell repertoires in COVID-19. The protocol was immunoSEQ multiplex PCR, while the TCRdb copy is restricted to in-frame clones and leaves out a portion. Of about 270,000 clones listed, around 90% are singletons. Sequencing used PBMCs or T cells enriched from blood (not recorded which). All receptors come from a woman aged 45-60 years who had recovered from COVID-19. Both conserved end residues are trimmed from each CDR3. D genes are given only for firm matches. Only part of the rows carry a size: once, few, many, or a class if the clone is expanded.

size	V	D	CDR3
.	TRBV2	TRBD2	ASSERLAGANEQF
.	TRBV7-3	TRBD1	ASSPRGGQDEQY
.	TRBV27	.	ASSPDGRRYQPQH
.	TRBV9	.	ASSVSGQSFGITEAF
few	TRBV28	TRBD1	ASSLPGQGASGYT
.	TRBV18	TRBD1	ASSPGTGVEKLF
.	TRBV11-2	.	ASSLAQRELF
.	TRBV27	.	ASSPHRGSGSQDEQF
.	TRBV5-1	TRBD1	ASSTGQSNTEAF
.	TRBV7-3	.	ASSLRVNTGELF
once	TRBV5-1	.	ASSSGQSGTYEQY
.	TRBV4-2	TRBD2	ASSQLLGTSGSFRETQY
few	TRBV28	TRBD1	ASSLSGGNGYT
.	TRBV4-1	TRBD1	ASSQPFLRDRGDGYT
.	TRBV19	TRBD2	ATRTSGRGADTQY
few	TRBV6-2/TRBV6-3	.	ASSSGTHYQETQY
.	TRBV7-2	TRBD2	ASSLGGSLREQY
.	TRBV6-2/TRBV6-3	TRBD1	ASSSLGQGFNEQF
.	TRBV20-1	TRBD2	SASRTSGPLSEQF
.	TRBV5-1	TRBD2	ASIPGTSALTHNEQF
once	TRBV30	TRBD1	AWSRDRVDQPQH
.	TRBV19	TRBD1	ASSVYRGDGQPQH
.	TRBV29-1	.	SVEDPNRGEQF
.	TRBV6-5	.	ASTPRGRNTEAF
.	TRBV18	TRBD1	ASSPARDSYGYT
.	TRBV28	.	ASNRFSNQPQH
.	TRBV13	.	ASRPRISGATGELF
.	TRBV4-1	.	ASSHPTTSGQLTEQF
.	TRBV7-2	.	ASSLDNRNTIY
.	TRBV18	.	ASSPDQSGNSGNTIY
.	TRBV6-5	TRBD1	ASSLGQGAGGELF
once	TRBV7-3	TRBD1	ASSLDRGGPDTQY
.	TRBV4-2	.	ASSQGSKGYEQY
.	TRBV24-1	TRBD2	ATSDTGLAGAYEQY
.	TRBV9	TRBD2	ASSSRGGDPPGEQY
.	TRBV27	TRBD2	ASSSLAGSRGEQY
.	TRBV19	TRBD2	ASSSSGLNNEQF
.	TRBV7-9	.	ASSINRDSPLH
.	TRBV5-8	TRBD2	ASNLGTRTRNNEQF
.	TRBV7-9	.	ASSLEAGPNTEAF
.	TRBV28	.	ASSPQRFQETQY
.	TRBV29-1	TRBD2	SVHHSGGPETQY
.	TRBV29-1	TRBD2	IAGKNTGELF
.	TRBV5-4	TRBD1	ASSVTDRGGYT
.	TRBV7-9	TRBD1	ASSLSGTGREAF
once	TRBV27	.	ASSRGVIQF
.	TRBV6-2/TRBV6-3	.	ASSYRRKGGDQPQH
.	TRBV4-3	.	ASSRGFGESSYNEQF
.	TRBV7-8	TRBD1	ASSNRGVDNSPLH
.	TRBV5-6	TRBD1	ASSLQGVNYGYT
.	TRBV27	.	ASSFQGRQAF
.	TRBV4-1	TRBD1	ASSRTGNAGGELF
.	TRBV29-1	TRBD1	SVGQGAKTEAF
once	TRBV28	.	ASKELITYEQY
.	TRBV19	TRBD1	ASSKQGADGYT